The T cell receptor beta chain described here comes from a study of shared clonotypes between healthy human individuals (dated by TCRdb to the early 2020s). About the investigation overall: The cohort comprised two women and a few men aged 18 to 49 years. Different laboratories and diverse techniques were used to prepare libraries and sequence TCR repertoires, to increase sequencing depth and limit assay-specific biases. Per donor, leukapheresis produced somewhere between about 0.85 and 10 billion PBMCs. For each donor, three plates each were used for CD4 naive and CD4 memory, two plates were used for CD8 naive, and one plate was used for CD8 memory. The study deeply sequenced blood TCR repertoires of five healthy adults to estimate repertoire size and the extent of clonotype sharing between individuals.

CD8 naive samples were obtained by positive selection for CCR7 among CD45RO-negative cells, yielding a CD45RA+CCR7+ population from which TemRA cells were excluded. The donors were healthy, HIV-negative adults with no recently reported acute infections or vaccinations. All donors were Caucasian adults living in Nashville, Tennessee, USA. After blood collection by leukapheresis, PBMCs were isolated using Ficoll-Histopaque density gradient centrifugation and then cryopreserved in the vapor phase of liquid nitrogen. Purity and quantity of every magnetically sorted T cell population were checked by analytical flow cytometry. Genomic DNA was isolated from each sorted fraction and quantified by UV absorbance on a Nanodrop 2000c. This clone was recorded once. The target of this receptor is not known. Base qualities are missing; no much larger clone stands one base away. The V and J ends are trimmed by 1 base and 9 bases, leaving 7 bases between them. CDR1 is given as SNHLY and CDR2 as FYNNEI, both from the germline V gene. CDR3 length: 11 amino acids, cysteine to phenylalanine. The DNA shown is the 33-base CDR3, in frame from base 1.

Summary of the overall study and its limitations: Sampling was restricted to blood, and TCR repertoires in tissues likely differ from the TCR repertoires found in blood. Because the study included only a small number of donors, the genetic and exposure-history diversity represented was limited. Even with the large sequencing depth, rarefaction of the sorted-subset datasets indicated that sequencing was incomplete. Larger estimated clonotype richness was generally found for naive subsets than for memory subsets. Across a handful of donors, 5% to 6% of naive CD4, 3.5% of naive CD8, 2.3% of memory CD4, and under 0.45% of memory CD8 clonotypes were shared. Compared with non-shared clonotypes, clonotypes shared by all four sorted-subset donors had higher generation probabilities. Pairwise subsampling indicated that sequencing depth was expected to affect the degree of clonotype sharing among donors.

TCR CDR3 regions were amplified from genomic DNA by multiplex PCR using the deep immunoSEQ assay. For each cell subset, the extracted genomic DNA was distributed evenly across all wells of several immunoSEQ 96-well plates, and each plate served as one replicate. For sorted subsets, each replicate PCR was loaded with 200 ng genomic DNA, equivalent to 30,000 or so T cell genomes. Purified libraries were quantified with a Qubit 3.0 fluorometer, sized on a Bioanalyzer 2100, and re-quantified with the KAPA Library Quantification kit. Each immunoSEQ 96-well plate was sequenced on its own single-read 150-cycle Illumina NextSeq 550 flow cell. Per the original workflow: Because the immunoSEQ output included only junctional sequences and no quality scores, the filtering could not be the same as the filtering used for full-length reads. To assign V/J genes and CDR3, sequences were annotated against IMGT germline references using PyIR, a Python wrapper for IgBLAST v1.9. Any read was removed if the V/J assignment was weak (E-value above 1e-6), the CDR3 was missing, or the read contained stop codons, out-of-frame junctions, or ambiguous translated residues. V3J clonotypes were defined as sequences sharing the same inferred V gene, J gene, and CDR3 amino acid sequence. Percentage overlap between repertoires was computed as shared unique clonotypes divided by the size of the smaller repertoire. Repertoire richness was assessed with RTK rarefaction, the Chao1 estimator, and Recon v2.1 estimates of unobserved clonotypes. OLGA was used to compute generation probabilities for all TCRbeta clonotypes that the gDNA method yielded from several donors. Here the immuneACCESS table is served through TCRdb, limited to in-frame sequences with V and J called. Missing clones are a known gap in these copies; in checked studies unresolved V genes cover under half, and the rest lacks a known reason. V and J calls and clone size are as listed in that table; D and trimming were resolved from the DNA. The sample yields millions of clones; about 94% were counted once. The ten largest clones take up 0.85% to 1.2% of the sample.

The chain joins TRBV2 to TRBJ2-7; 5 matching bases give a weak D call of TRBD2. The sequencing input was naive CD8+ T cells sorted from blood. The cell subset or site label, as the study defines it: CD45RA+CCR7+. This clonotype was obtained from a young man in good health. The DNA sequence is TGTGCCAGCAGTGAAGGGACTTGGCAGTACTTC. This gives the protein CASSEGTWQYF.